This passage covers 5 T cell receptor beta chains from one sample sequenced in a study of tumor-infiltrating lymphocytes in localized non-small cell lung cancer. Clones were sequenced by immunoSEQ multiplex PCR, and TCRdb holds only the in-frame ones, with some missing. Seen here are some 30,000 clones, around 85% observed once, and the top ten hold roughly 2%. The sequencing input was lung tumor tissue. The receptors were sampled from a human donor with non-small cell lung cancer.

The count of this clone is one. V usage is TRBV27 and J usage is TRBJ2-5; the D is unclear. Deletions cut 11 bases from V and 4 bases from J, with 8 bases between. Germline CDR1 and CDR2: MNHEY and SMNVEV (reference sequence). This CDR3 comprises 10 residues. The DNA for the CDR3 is TGTGCCTACTCGGGAGAGACCCAGTACTTC. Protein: CAYSGETQYF.

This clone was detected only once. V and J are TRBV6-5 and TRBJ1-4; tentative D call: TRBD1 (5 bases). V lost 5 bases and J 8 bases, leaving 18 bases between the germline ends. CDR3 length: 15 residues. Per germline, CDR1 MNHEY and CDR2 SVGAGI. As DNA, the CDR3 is TGTGCCAGCAGTACGGGGGGGGGATTGTTGGAAAAACTGTTTTTT. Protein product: CASSTGGGLLEKLFF.

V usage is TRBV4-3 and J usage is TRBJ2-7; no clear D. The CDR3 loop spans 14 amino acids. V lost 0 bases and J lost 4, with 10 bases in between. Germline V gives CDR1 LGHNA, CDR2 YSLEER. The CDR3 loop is CASSQDLEGYEQYF. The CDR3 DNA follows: TGCGCCAGCAGCCAAGATCTGGAAGGGTACGAGCAGTACTTC.

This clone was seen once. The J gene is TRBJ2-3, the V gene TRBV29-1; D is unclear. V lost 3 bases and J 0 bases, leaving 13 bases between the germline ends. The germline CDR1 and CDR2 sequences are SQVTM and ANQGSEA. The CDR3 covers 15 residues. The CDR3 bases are TGCAGCGTTGATGTAGTTCAATCTAGCACAGATACGCAGTATTTT. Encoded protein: CSVDVVQSSTDTQYF.

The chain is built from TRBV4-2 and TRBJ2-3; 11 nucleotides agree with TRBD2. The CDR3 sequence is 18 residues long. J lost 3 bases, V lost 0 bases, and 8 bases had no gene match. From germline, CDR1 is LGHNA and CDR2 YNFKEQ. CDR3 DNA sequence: TGTGCCAGCAGCCAAGAACTGCGACTAGCGGGGTTAACAGATACGCAGTATTTT. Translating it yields CASSQELRLAGLTDTQYF.